This T cell receptor (beta chain) stems from a study of T-cell memory formation after mild COVID-19. TCRdb used MiXCR to reprocess the 5' RACE reads, holding one entry per CDR3 protein. The sample consists of approximately 100,000 distinct CDR3 sequences, over 8.5% of them appearing once. This clonotype was observed a few times. The J segment lost 1 base and the V segment lost 4 bases, leaving 4 bases of the junction unmatched. The CDR3 runs 18 residues. The germline CDR1 and CDR2 sequences are SGDLS and YYNGEE. Sequenced material: PBMCs or a T cell subset sorted from them (not recorded which). The chain employs TRBV9 and TRBJ2-2; 16 bases match TRBD2. This receptor was obtained from a man younger than 35 who had mild COVID-19 (a few samples of this study predate the infection). Cell type and time point are not known. CDR3 region: CASSPGLAGGWNTGELFF. CDR3 DNA: TGTGCCAGCAGCCCGGGACTAGCGGGGGGGTGGAACACCGGGGAGCTGTTTTTT.